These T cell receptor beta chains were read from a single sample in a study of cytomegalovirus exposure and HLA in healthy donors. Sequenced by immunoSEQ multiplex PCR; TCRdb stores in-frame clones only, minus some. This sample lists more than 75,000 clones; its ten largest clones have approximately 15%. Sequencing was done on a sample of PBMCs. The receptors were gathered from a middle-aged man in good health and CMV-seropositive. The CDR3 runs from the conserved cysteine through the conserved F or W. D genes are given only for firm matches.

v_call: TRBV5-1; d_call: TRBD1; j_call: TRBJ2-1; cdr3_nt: TGCGCCAGCAGCCCCGGGACAGGTCGGTACAATGAGCAGTTCTTC; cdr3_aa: CASSPGTGRYNEQFF
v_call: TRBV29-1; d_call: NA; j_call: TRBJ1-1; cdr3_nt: TGCAGCGTCTTAGCGGGGGCTCAGAGGAACACTGAAGCTTTCTTT; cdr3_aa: CSVLAGAQRNTEAFF
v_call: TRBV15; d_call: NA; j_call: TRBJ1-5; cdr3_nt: TGTGCCACCAGCAGACCCTCGGGGGGACGTAATCAGCCCCAGCATTTT; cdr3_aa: CATSRPSGGRNQPQHF
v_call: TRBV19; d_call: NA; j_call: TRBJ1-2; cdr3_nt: TGTGCCAGTAGTGGGCAGGGGAACTATGGCTACACCTTC; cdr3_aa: CASSGQGNYGYTF
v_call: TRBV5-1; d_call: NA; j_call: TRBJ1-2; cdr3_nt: TGCGCCAGCAGCCGTGGCGCCGGGAGCACTAACTATGGCTACACCTTC; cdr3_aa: CASSRGAGSTNYGYTF
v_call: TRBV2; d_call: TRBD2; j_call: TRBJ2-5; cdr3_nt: TGTGCCAGCACCGCAGCGGGGGGGGAGACCCAGTACTTC; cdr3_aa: CASTAAGGETQYF
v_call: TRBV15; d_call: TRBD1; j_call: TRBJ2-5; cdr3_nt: TGTGCCACCAGCCGGGGACAGCGGACAGAGACCCAGTACTTC; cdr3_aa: CATSRGQRTETQYF
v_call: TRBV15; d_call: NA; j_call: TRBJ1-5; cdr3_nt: TGTGCCACCAGCAGAGATTATGGAAGGGGTCGGCCCCAGCATTTT; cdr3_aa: CATSRDYGRGRPQHF
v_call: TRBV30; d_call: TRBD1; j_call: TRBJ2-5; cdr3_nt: TGTGCCTGGAGTTCAGGGGGTTTAGAGACCCAGTACTTC; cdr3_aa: CAWSSGGLETQYF
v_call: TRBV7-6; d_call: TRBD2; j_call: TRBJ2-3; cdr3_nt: TGTGCCAGCAGCTTAGCCGCTAGCGGGAGAAATTTGCGGCCTACAGATACGCAGTATTTT; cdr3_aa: CASSLAASGRNLRPTDTQYF
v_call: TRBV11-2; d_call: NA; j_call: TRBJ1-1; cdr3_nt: TGTGCCAGCAGCTTAGGGGGCGGTAGGACTGAAGCTTTCTTT; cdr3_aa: CASSLGGGRTEAFF
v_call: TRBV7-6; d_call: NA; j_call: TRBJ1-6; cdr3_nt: TGTGCCAGCAGCTTAGTTCCCAAGGACAGAATGAATTCACCCCTCCACTTT; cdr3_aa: CASSLVPKDRMNSPLHF
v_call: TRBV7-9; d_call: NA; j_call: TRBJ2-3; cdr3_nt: TGTGCCAGCAGCTCCAGAGGGGATACGCAGTATTTT; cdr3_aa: CASSSRGDTQYF
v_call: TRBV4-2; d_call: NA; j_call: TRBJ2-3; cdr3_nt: TGTGCCAGCACCCAGACTAGCACAGATACGCAGTATTTT; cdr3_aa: CASTQTSTDTQYF
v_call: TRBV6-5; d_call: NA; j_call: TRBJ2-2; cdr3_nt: TGTGCCAGCAGCAAGGGAGATCGGGCCACCGGGGAGCTGTTTTTT; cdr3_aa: CASSKGDRATGELFF
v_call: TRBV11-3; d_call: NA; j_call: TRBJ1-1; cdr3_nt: TGTGCCAGCAGCTTAGGAGGATTGAACACTGAAGCTTTCTTT; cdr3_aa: CASSLGGLNTEAFF
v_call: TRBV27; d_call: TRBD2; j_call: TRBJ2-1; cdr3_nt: TGTGCCAGCAGTCGGGGGGGGTTAAACAATGAGCAGTTCTTC; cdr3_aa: CASSRGGLNNEQFF
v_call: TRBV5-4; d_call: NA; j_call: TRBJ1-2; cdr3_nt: TGTGCCAGCAGCCCCGACAGGTACGGCTACACCTTC; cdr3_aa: CASSPDRYGYTF
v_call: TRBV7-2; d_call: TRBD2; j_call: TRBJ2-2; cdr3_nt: TGTGCCAGCAGCTTAAGGGGACTAGCGGATCTAAACACCGGGGAGCTGTTTTTT; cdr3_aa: CASSLRGLADLNTGELFF
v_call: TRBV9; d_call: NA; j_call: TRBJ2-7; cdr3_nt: TGTGCCAGCAGCGTGTCCCCGACAGGATCCTACGAGCAGTACTTC; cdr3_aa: CASSVSPTGSYEQYF
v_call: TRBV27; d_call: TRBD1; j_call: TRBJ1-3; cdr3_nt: TGTGCCAGCAGTCCTAAACCAAGACAGGGCACCATATATTTT; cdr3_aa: CASSPKPRQGTIYF
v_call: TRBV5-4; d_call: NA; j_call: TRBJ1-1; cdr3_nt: TGTGCCAGCTCCCCCCCGGGGAACACTGAAGCTTTCTTT; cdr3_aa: CASSPPGNTEAFF